This entry concerns a single T cell receptor (beta chain). What it binds is not known. A junction end diverges from the germline sequence, so it may reflect a read error. Libraries of naive CD8 cells were prepared from approximately 20,000 to 980,000 sorted cells using 10%, 30% or 50% RNA. The authors gated naive CD8 T cells as CD8+CD4-CCR7+CD45RA+ for sorting. The sample is drawn from a study of molecular identifiers for immune sequencing clone quantification. General observations from the study: The study found clones above 20 RNA copies held over 97% of effector molecules and under 1% in naive cells.

In TCRdb, the PCR reads were re-called with MiXCR into one record per CDR3 protein. The sample consists of approximately 590,000 distinct CDR3 sequences, over 25% of them appearing once. CDR3 length: 15 residues. Germline-derived CDR1 and CDR2 are SGHAT and FQNNGV. The rearrangement joins TRBV11-2 to TRBJ2-7; no firm D call. Sequenced sample: naive CD8+ T cells from blood, with Jurkat cell RNA spiked in. The subset denotes: FACS-sorted CD8+CD4-CCR7+CD45RA+ naive T cells. The TCR was taken from a human donor in good health. Some libraries in this study had Jurkat cell RNA spiked in. The CDR3 DNA is TGTGCCAGCAGCCCTAGAGCGCCAGACTCCTACGAGCAGAACTTC. It encodes CASSPRAPDSYEQNF.